Ten or more counts support the clone carrying this TCR beta chain. Antigen specificity is unknown. V was trimmed by 5 bases and J by 4 bases, leaving 11 bases between them. CDR3 length: 14 residues. This entry comes from a study of spatial heterogeneity in lung cancer. Whole-study findings and limits: Tumoral mutation counts were tracked by counts of expanded intratumoral alpha and beta TCRs.

Time point given: sample taken at primary tumor resection. Every TCR cDNA molecule carried a tag that served as a unique molecular identifier. MiXCR was run by TCRdb on the 5' RACE reads, yielding one entry per CDR3 protein. The table has roughly 7,000 distinct CDR3 sequences, around an eighth seen once; the top ten hold 9.8%. The chain uses TRBV12-3 or TRBV12-4 and TRBJ1-4; possibly TRBD1 for D (6 bases). The input for sequencing was lung tumor tissue, taken at surgery. This receptor was obtained from a male donor with early-stage non-small cell lung cancer. CDR3: CASSGDIDNEKLFF. The CDR3 bases are TGTGCCAGCAGTGGGGACATAGATAATGAAAAACTGTTTTTT.